The 23 T cell receptor beta chains below all came from one sample that was sequenced in a study of cytomegalovirus exposure and HLA in healthy donors. With 60 Vbeta and 13 Jbeta primers, the PCR was carried out. Method: immunoSEQ multiplex PCR; TCRdb's copy keeps in-frame clones and lacks some. Among 100,000 or so clones listed, approximately 80% were seen once. The sequencing input was PBMCs. The receptor source for this set is a man aged 30-40 years in good health and CMV-seronegative.

The rearrangement joins TRBV9 to TRBJ1-2, with 9 bases identical to TRBD1. CDR1 is SGDLS and CDR2 is YYNGEE in the germline V gene. After removal of 4 bases from V and 4 bases from J, the junction contained 14 bases not matched to a gene. The CDR3 totals 17 residues. The CDR3 sequence: CASSPPTGGSLLYGYTF. DNA for the CDR3: TGTGCCAGCAGCCCACCGACAGGGGGATCTCTTCTCTATGGCTACACCTTC.

The gene calls are TRBV11-3 and TRBJ1-2; perhaps TRBD1 as D (6 bases). V lost 5 bases and J lost 4, with 11 bases in between. Germline assignment: CDR1 SGHNT and CDR2 YENEEA. This CDR3 spans 13 amino acids. The CDR3 DNA sequence: TGTGCCAGCAGCCCAAGGACAGCCTATGGCTACACCTTC. This translates into CASSPRTAYGYTF.

The chain couples TRBV4-3 to TRBJ2-7, with 9 bases lining up with TRBD2. The V and J ends lost 1 base and 6 bases, in that order; junction bases with no gene match: 10. Germline V lookup: CDR1 LGHNA, CDR2 YSLEER. The CDR3 consists of 16 residues. The DNA of the CDR3 is TGCGCCAGCAGCCAAGCTCGCGGGAGGGCCTCGGGCGAGCAGTACTTC. Amino acids: CASSQARGRASGEQYF.

This clone has only a few counts. The chain's CDR3 is CASSPVGAHGYTF. The CDR3 DNA reads TGTGCCAGCAGCCCGGTGGGGGCCCACGGCTACACCTTC. V and J are TRBV7-9 and TRBJ1-2; D might be TRBD1 (6 bases). This CDR3 has 13 amino acids. The ends were cut back, 5 bases at V and 8 bases at J, with 15 bases in the middle. The V gene's germline CDR1 is SEHNR and CDR2 FQNEAQ (reference sequence).

The chain carries TRBV18 and TRBJ2-7; 7 bases align to TRBD1. The CDR3 spans 16 residues. Germline V CDR1 and CDR2: KGHSH, LQKENI. Trimming at V came to 1 base and at J to 5 bases, leaving 11 bases not matched to a gene. The DNA of the CDR3 is TGTGCCAGCTCACCACAGACGACAGGGTCAAAAGACGAGCAGTACTTC. Protein: CASSPQTTGSKDEQYF.

As concerns this clone: Since no conserved phenylalanine or tryptophan closes the CDR3, a read error is the likely cause. The V gene is TRBV7-7, the J gene TRBJ1-4, with a tentative D call TRBD1 (5 bases). Per the germline V gene, CDR1 is SSHAT and CDR2 is FNYEAQ (reference sequence). The CDR3 is made up of 15 amino acids. The CDR3 loop is CASSPGERANEKLFV. CDR3 bases: TGTGCTAGCAGCCCGGGGGAGAGGGCTAATGAAAAACTGTTTGTT.

The chain is built from TRBV19 and TRBJ2-1; no firm D call. The CDR3 consists of 15 residues. Trimming stripped 2 bases from V and 0 bases from J, with 8 bases between. CDR1 LNHDA and CDR2 SQIVND come from the germline V gene (reference sequence). The chain's CDR3 is CASSIIVSSYNEQFF. CDR3 sequence (DNA): TGTGCCAGTAGTATAATCGTGAGCTCCTACAATGAGCAGTTCTTC. Complete variable domain (other parts from reference TRBV19 and TRBJ2-1): DGGITQSPKYLFRKEGQNVTLSCEQNLNHDAMYWYRQDPGQGLRLIYYSQIVNDFQKGDIAEGYSVSREKKESFPLTVTSAQKNPTAFYLCASSIIVSSYNEQFFGPGTRLTVL.

J is TRBJ2-3 and V is TRBV6-6, with D possibly matching TRBD1 (5 bases). The CDR3 runs 15 residues. V lost 6 bases and J 1 base, leaving 14 bases between the germline ends. Per the germline V gene, CDR1 is MNHNY and CDR2 is SVGAGI (reference sequence). CDR3 nucleotides: TGTGCCAGCAGCTCTCAGGGAATTGGCACAGATACGCAGTATTTT. Translation gives CASSSQGIGTDTQYF.

The V call is TRBV7-6, the J call TRBJ2-7; D possibly corresponds to TRBD2 (5 bases). The CDR3 extends over 16 amino acids. CDR1 and CDR2 from the germline V gene are SGHVS and FNYEAQ. V lost 5 bases to trimming and J lost 3 bases, with 20 bases between them. The CDR3 is CASSPDGRPAGYEQYF. CDR3 bases: TGTGCCAGCAGCCCTGACGGACGCCCGGCGGGCTACGAGCAGTACTTC.

This chain uses TRBV11-3 with TRBJ2-5, with 11 bases matching TRBD2. Germline V gene lookup returns CDR1 SGHNT and CDR2 YENEEA. This CDR3 contains 17 residues. The ends lost 5 bases at V and 5 bases at J; junction bases unmatched: 13. CDR3 bases: TGTGCCAGCAGCACAGGGACTAGCGGCGGCATAGGGGAGACCCAGTACTTC. Its protein is CASSTGTSGGIGETQYF.

This chain connects TRBV28 to TRBJ2-7; a possible D gene is TRBD1 (7 bases). The CDR3 covers 17 residues. CDR1 is MDHEN and CDR2 is SYDVKM in the germline V gene. The V end was cut by 6 bases, the J end by 1 base, with 22 bases between. CDR3 nucleotides: TGTGCCAGCAGCCCAGGGGGGTGGGGATTAACTTCCTACGAGCAGTACTTC. Its protein is CASSPGGWGLTSYEQYF.

This chain joins TRBV10-3 and TRBJ1-1; no definite D call. CDR3 length: 14 amino acids. The V end lost 4 bases, the J end lost 4 bases, and 13 bases lay between the germline ends. Germline loops: CDR1 ENHRY, CDR2 SYGVKD. Here the CDR3 reads CAISGSTTGTEAFF. CDR3 nucleotide sequence: TGTGCCATCAGTGGATCGACTACGGGCACTGAAGCTTTCTTT.

The chain is built from TRBV4-1 and TRBJ1-2; a possible D gene is TRBD1 (5 bases). Deletions cut 1 base from V and 7 bases from J, with 13 bases between. The CDR3 has 14 amino acids. From germline, CDR1 is MGHRA and CDR2 YSYEKL. The CDR3 region has the DNA TGCGCCAGCAGCCAAGCGGGGGACGCGGGTGGCTACACCTTC. Its protein is CASSQAGDAGGYTF.

The chain joins TRBV19 to TRBJ1-3, with 12 nucleotides matching TRBD1. Germline CDR1 is LNHDA and CDR2 is SQIVND (reference sequence). The V segment lost 3 bases and the J segment 2 bases; nucleotides outside the gene matches: 2. The CDR3 contains 16 residues. This chain's CDR3 is CASSMGQGAPGNTIYF. Written as DNA, the CDR3 is TGTGCCAGTAGTATGGGACAGGGGGCTCCTGGAAACACCATATATTTT.

V gene TRBV4-1 combines with J gene TRBJ2-3; TRBD2 is a possible D gene (5 bases). CDR1 and CDR2 from the germline V gene are MGHRA and YSYEKL. V was shortened by 2 bases and J by 4 bases, with 16 bases between the two germline ends. The CDR3 runs 16 residues. CDR3 residues: CASSQFFGESADTQYF. The DNA of the CDR3 is TGCGCCAGCAGCCAATTTTTTGGGGAGTCCGCAGATACGCAGTATTTT.

This chain joins TRBV11-2 and TRBJ1-2, with 7 nucleotides matching TRBD1. With V trimmed by 4 bases and J by 6 bases, 5 bases remained unmatched. Germline CDR1 and CDR2: SGHAT and FQNNGV. The CDR3 loop spans 13 amino acids. The CDR3 loop reads CASSSQQGHGYTF. Here the CDR3 DNA reads TGTGCCAGCAGCTCACAACAGGGGCATGGCTACACCTTC. Supplemented by reference TRBV11-2 and TRBJ1-2, the full variable domain reads EAGVAQSPRYKIIEKRQSVAFWCNPISGHATLYWYQQILGQGPKLLIQFQNNGVVDDSQLPKDRFSAERLKGVDSTLKIQPAKLEDSAVYLCASSSQQGHGYTFGSGTRLTVV.

The J gene is TRBJ1-2, the V gene TRBV6-1, with D uncertain. This CDR3 is built from 15 residues. CDR1 MNHNS and CDR2 SASEGT come from the germline V gene. Between the trimmed V and J ends, which lost 2 bases and 4 bases, there was a span of 14 bases. The CDR3 DNA sequence: TGTGCCAGCAGTGAATCCGCGCCTTTATTCTATGGCTACACCTTC. It encodes CASSESAPLFYGYTF.

The V and J genes are TRBV19 and TRBJ2-1; 7 nucleotides line up with TRBD1. This CDR3 has 15 residues. CDR1 and CDR2 from the germline V gene are LNHDA and SQIVND (reference sequence). After removal of 3 bases from V and 3 bases from J, the junction contained 5 bases not matched to a gene. CDR3 region: CASSMGQGDYNEQFF. The CDR3 nucleotides are TGTGCCAGTAGTATGGGGCAGGGGGACTACAATGAGCAGTTCTTC. Full variable domain (remainder filled in from reference TRBV19 and TRBJ2-1): DGGITQSPKYLFRKEGQNVTLSCEQNLNHDAMYWYRQDPGQGLRLIYYSQIVNDFQKGDIAEGYSVSREKKESFPLTVTSAQKNPTAFYLCASSMGQGDYNEQFFGPGTRLTVL.

This rearrangement joins TRBV9 to TRBJ2-3; TRBD1 might be the D (5 bases). V dropped 4 bases and J dropped 4 bases, with 16 bases sitting between them. The CDR3 totals 15 residues. Germline CDR1 is SGDLS and CDR2 is YYNGEE. The CDR3 spells CASSIKGDLADTQYF. The CDR3 DNA reads TGTGCCAGCAGCATAAAAGGGGATCTCGCAGATACGCAGTATTTT.

This clone was seen just once. CDR3 amino acids: CASSLKQYSYEQYF. As DNA, the CDR3 is TGTGCCAGCAGTTTAAAACAGTACTCCTACGAGCAGTACTTC. The chain couples TRBV27 to TRBJ2-7; D remains unclear. The V and J ends lost 2 bases and 0 bases respectively, with 8 bases between them. CDR1 is MNHEY, CDR2 SMNVEV, per germline (reference sequence). There are 14 residues in the CDR3.

A single count supports this clone. The chain links TRBV9 to TRBJ2-1; the D is unclear. The V end lost 0 bases, the J end lost 3 bases, and 10 bases lay between the germline ends. Germline V gene lookup returns CDR1 SGDLS and CDR2 YYNGEE. CDR3 length: 15 residues. The CDR3 DNA follows: TGTGCCAGCAGCGTAGACGGTACCTTCTACAATGAGCAGTTCTTC. Translation: CASSVDGTFYNEQFF.

The chain combines TRBV18 with TRBJ2-4, with D unresolved. Trimming stripped 6 bases from V and 6 bases from J, with 18 bases between. Germline V gene sequence: CDR1 KGHSH, CDR2 LQKENI. The CDR3 is 15 residues long. The CDR3 sequence: CASSLRFDERNIQYF. The DNA for the CDR3 is TGTGCCAGCTCCCTGCGGTTTGATGAGAGAAACATTCAGTACTTC.

The chain employs TRBV6-4 and TRBJ2-3, with TRBD2 matching 7 bases. In germline, CDR1 is MRHNA, CDR2 SNTAGT. V was pared by 6 bases and J by 4 bases, with 4 bases of the junction left unmatched. This CDR3 comprises 13 residues. The CDR3 loop is CASRRTRSDTQYF. The CDR3 nucleotides read TGTGCCAGCAGGCGGACTAGATCAGATACGCAGTATTTT.